These 30 T cell receptor beta chains were all obtained from the same sample, sequenced in a study of shared clonotypes between healthy human individuals. The protocol was immunoSEQ multiplex PCR, while the TCRdb copy is restricted to in-frame clones and leaves out a portion. The repertoire consists of 2 million to 2.5 million clones, with 85% to 95% occurring once and the leading ten covering 0.37%. Material: naive CD4+ T cells from PBMCs. As for subset: CD45RA+ positively selected. These receptor sequences come from a man younger than 30 in good health. Some clones in this sample may be carry-over from other donors' samples.

The V gene is TRBV25-1, the J gene TRBJ2-7; no firm D call. Germline lookup yields CDR1 MGHDK and CDR2 SYGVNS. V dropped 0 bases and J dropped 2 bases, with 14 bases sitting between them. The CDR3 loop spans 16 amino acids. The CDR3 spells CASSEYTAESTYEQYF. The CDR3 DNA sequence: TGTGCCAGCAGTGAATATACAGCTGAATCTACCTACGAGCAGTACTTC.

The V and J genes are TRBV2 and TRBJ2-1; 10 bases agree with TRBD1. CDR1 is SNHLY, CDR2 FYNNEI, per germline. The CDR3 has 13 amino acids. Unmatched junction bases numbered 2, after V lost 6 bases and J lost 6 bases. CDR3 region: CASSRDRGNEQFF. The CDR3 region has the DNA TGTGCCAGCAGCCGGGACAGGGGCAATGAGCAGTTCTTC.

The gene calls are TRBV5-1 and TRBJ2-5, with 9 bases matching TRBD2. The CDR3 is 15 amino acids. Germline CDR1 SGHRS, CDR2 YFSETQ. The V gene end was trimmed by 3 bases and the J gene end by 5 bases; junction bases not matched to a gene: 8. The CDR3 is CASSSTGTSYETQYF. CDR3 in DNA: TGCGCCAGCAGCTCTACCGGGACTAGCTATGAGACCCAGTACTTC.

Notes on this clone: This may be a read error, as it is one base from a much larger clone. The chain couples TRBV7-3 to TRBJ1-1; D unclear. This CDR3 region has 13 residues. CDR1 is SGHTA and CDR2 is FQGTGA in the germline V gene. V lost 5 bases and J lost 1, with 8 bases in between. This CDR3 is CASSVAGNTEAFF. CDR3 DNA sequence: TGTGCCAGCAGCGTAGCAGGGAACACTGAAGCTTTCTTT.

V gene TRBV5-8 combines with J gene TRBJ2-7; 7 nucleotides line up with TRBD1. The trim removed 2 bases at V and 4 bases at J, leaving 12 bases unmatched. From germline, CDR1 is SGHTS and CDR2 YDEGEE. The CDR3 runs to 16 residues. As DNA, the CDR3 is TGTGCCAGCAGCTTCATGCTCCAGGGGGTCGGATACGAGCAGTACTTC. Amino acids: CASSFMLQGVGYEQYF.

The CDR3 sequence: CASSLESYGLELFF. CDR3 DNA sequence: TGTGCCAGCAGTTTAGAGAGTTATGGTTTGGAGCTGTTTTTT. This chain connects TRBV28 to TRBJ2-2; D is unclear. This CDR3 is 14 amino acids long. Germline V gives CDR1 MDHEN, CDR2 SYDVKM. V was clipped by 2 bases and J by 10 bases, with 14 bases between them.

The chain is built from TRBV19 and TRBJ2-2, with 9 bases identical to TRBD1. The germline CDR1 and CDR2 sequences are LNHDA and SQIVND (reference sequence). The V gene end was trimmed by 7 bases and the J gene end by 2 bases; junction bases not matched to a gene: 11. This CDR3 region has 17 residues. The CDR3 spells CASTLPRTGANTGELFF. For the CDR3, the DNA is TGTGCCAGTACCCTACCCAGGACAGGGGCTAACACCGGGGAGCTGTTTTTT.

V usage is TRBV6-1 and J usage is TRBJ1-2; D possibly corresponds to TRBD1 (5 bases). This CDR3 has 16 amino acids. CDR1 is MNHNS, CDR2 SASEGT, per germline. Trimming removed 1 base from V and 8 bases from J, with 20 bases in between. CDR3 amino acids: CASSEGYGTPLGGYTF. As DNA, the CDR3 is TGTGCCAGCAGTGAAGGGTACGGGACGCCTCTTGGAGGCTACACCTTC.

Here the CDR3 DNA reads TGTGCCAGCAGCCCCTCCCGCGGGAGGCGAGTCGAGCAGTACTTC. It translates to CASSPSRGRRVEQYF. J is TRBJ2-7 and V is TRBV7-8; 8 positions agree with TRBD2. CDR3 length equals 15 residues. The trim removed 5 bases at V and 6 bases at J, leaving 12 bases unmatched. Germline V gene sequence: CDR1 SGHVS, CDR2 FQNEAQ.

This clone appeared a single time. V gene TRBV5-1 combines with J gene TRBJ2-1; D is undetermined. Trimming shortened V by 1 base and J by 8 bases, and 13 bases separated the two germline ends. Germline CDR1 SGHRS, CDR2 YFSETQ. The CDR3 spans 14 residues. The CDR3: CASSLLVTKYEQFF. For the CDR3, the DNA is TGCGCCAGCAGCTTGCTAGTTACCAAATATGAGCAGTTCTTC.

The chain uses TRBV15 and TRBJ2-5, with 8 bases fitting TRBD2. Germline CDR1 is LNHNV and CDR2 is YYDKDF (reference sequence). The junction had 11 bases not matched to a gene; V was cut back by 0 bases and J by 5 bases. This CDR3 is 17 amino acids long. The CDR3 coding sequence is TGTGCCACCAGCAGAGATAGACCCCCTCGCGGGGGGGAGACCCAGTACTTC. Amino acid sequence: CATSRDRPPRGGETQYF.

This chain joins TRBV5-1 and TRBJ2-3; 7 bases match TRBD1. This CDR3 contains 15 residues. The V gene's germline CDR1 is SGHRS and CDR2 YFSETQ. Trimming cost V 0 bases and J 4 bases; bases outside gene matches: 5. CDR3 sequence (DNA): TGCGCCAGCAGCTTGGAGGGCAGGGGGTCAGATACGCAGTATTTT. This gives the protein CASSLEGRGSDTQYF.

Concerning this clone: The same CDR3 can be traced to other DNA sequences in this sample. The chain uses TRBV18 and TRBJ2-1, with a possible D match to TRBD1 (5 bases). This CDR3 comprises 15 residues. Trimming cost V 1 base and J 1 base, with 8 bases left between them. Germline lookup yields CDR1 KGHSH and CDR2 LQKENI. The CDR3 DNA reads TGTGCCAGCTCACCACTCACAGGTTCCTACAATGAGCAGTTCTTC. Amino acids: CASSPLTGSYNEQFF.

In regard to this clone: Other nucleotide sequences in the sample specify the same CDR3. The chain uses TRBV5-1 and TRBJ2-1, with a possible D match to TRBD2 (5 bases). The CDR3 sequence is 16 residues long. Germline values: CDR1 SGHRS, CDR2 YFSETQ. The V end lost 0 bases, the J end lost 1 base, and 11 bases lay between the germline ends. The CDR3 sequence is CASSLVADSSYNEQFF. CDR3 in DNA: TGCGCCAGCAGCTTGGTTGCGGACTCGTCCTACAATGAGCAGTTCTTC.

The rearrangement joins TRBV4-2 to TRBJ2-1; D not certain. The V gene's germline CDR1 is LGHNA and CDR2 YNFKEQ. V was cut by 0 bases and J by 5 bases, with 5 bases left in between. CDR3 size: 13 residues. The CDR3, as DNA: TGTGCCAGCAGCCAAGATGTGCACAATGAGCAGTTCTTC. Protein: CASSQDVHNEQFF.

With regard to this clone: Germline is not matched at one junction end, which may reflect a read error. The V gene is TRBV9, the J gene TRBJ2-1, with 9 bases fitting TRBD2. The V gene's germline CDR1 is SGDLS and CDR2 YYNGEE. This CDR3 contains 14 residues. The CDR3: CASSPPNPAGGTLF. The CDR3 coding sequence is TGTGCCAGCAGCCCACCTAACCCAGCGGGAGGAACGCTCTTC. The whole variable domain, filled in from reference TRBV9 and TRBJ2-1, reads DSGVTQTPKHLITATGQRVTLRCSPRSGDLSVYWYQQSLDQGLQFLIQYYNGEERAKGNILERFSAQQFPDLHSELNLSSLELGDSALYFCASSPPNPAGGTLFGPGTRLTVL.

The chain carries TRBV6-1 and TRBJ2-6; no clear D gene. Trimming took off 0 bases at V and 3 bases at J, with 12 bases between the two ends. The CDR3 has 17 residues. Germline CDR1 is MNHNS and CDR2 is SASEGT. The CDR3 reads CASSEAQLSFGANVLTF. CDR3 nucleotide sequence: TGTGCCAGCAGTGAAGCGCAGTTAAGCTTTGGGGCCAACGTCCTGACTTTC.

This rearrangement joins TRBV28 to TRBJ2-1; 11 bases align to TRBD2. V was clipped by 4 bases and J by 9 bases; unmatched bases: 20. Germline V CDR1 and CDR2: MDHEN, SYDVKM. CDR3 length: 19 residues. CDR3 loop: CASSSTGGRVSSGRFEQFF. In DNA form, the CDR3 reads TGTGCCAGCAGTTCGACAGGGGGTCGGGTGTCTAGCGGGAGGTTTGAGCAGTTCTTC.

The chain uses TRBV7-9 and TRBJ2-1; no firm D call. V dropped 1 base and J dropped 12 bases, with 13 bases sitting between them. The CDR3 sequence is 13 residues long. Per the germline V gene, CDR1 is SEHNR and CDR2 is FQNEAQ (reference sequence). CDR3 DNA sequence: TGTGCCAGCAGCTTAGAGTTTGCGGTCGGGCAGTTCTTC. This gives the protein CASSLEFAVGQFF.

The chain combines TRBV5-1 with TRBJ2-7; D uncertain. Germline CDR1 and CDR2: SGHRS and YFSETQ. Trimming stripped 1 base from V and 5 bases from J, with 19 bases between. CDR3 size: 16 residues. The CDR3 sequence is CASSLPLVAADHEQYF. CDR3 DNA: TGCGCCAGCAGCTTGCCACTCGTGGCGGCGGACCACGAGCAGTACTTC.

The J gene is TRBJ2-2, the V gene TRBV5-1; 7 positions agree with TRBD1. Germline CDR1 SGHRS, CDR2 YFSETQ. With 4 bases clipped from V and 3 bases from J, the junction kept 6 bases outside the gene matches. The CDR3 spans 15 residues. This chain's CDR3 is CASSQDRVDTGELFF. CDR3 sequence (DNA): TGCGCCAGCAGCCAAGACAGGGTGGACACCGGGGAGCTGTTTTTT. Supplemented by reference TRBV5-1 and TRBJ2-2, the full variable domain reads KAGVTQTPRYLIKTRGQQVTLSCSPISGHRSVSWYQQTPGQGLQFLFEYFSETQRNKGNFPGRFSGRQFSNSRSEMNVSTLELGDSALYLCASSQDRVDTGELFFGEGSRLTVL.

Turning to this clone: At one end, the junction sequence differs from germline, possibly due to a read error. V and J are TRBV7-2 and TRBJ2-7; 9 bases fit TRBD2. Germline-derived CDR1 and CDR2 are SGHTA and FQGNSA. The CDR3 extends over 17 amino acids. CDR3: CASSQSPGLASPYEQYF. CDR3 DNA sequence: TGCGCCAGCAGCCAAAGTCCTGGACTAGCGTCACCCTACGAGCAGTACTTC. Based on the CDR3 plus reference TRBV7-2 and TRBJ2-7, the full variable domain is GAGVSQSPSNKVTEKGKDVELRCDPISGHTALYWYRQSLGQGLEFLIYFQGNSAPDKSGLPSDRFSAERTGGSVSTLTIQRTQQEDSAVYLCASSQSPGLASPYEQYFGPGTRLTVT.

The chain combines TRBV28 with TRBJ2-1; 7 nucleotides agree with TRBD2. The length of the CDR3 is 17 residues. Germline values: CDR1 MDHEN, CDR2 SYDVKM. The junction had 14 bases not matched to a gene; V was cut back by 5 bases and J by 4 bases. CDR3 protein: CASSAPGTGGKYNEQFF. The CDR3 bases are TGTGCCAGCAGTGCCCCAGGAACGGGAGGAAAATACAATGAGCAGTTCTTC.

The V call is TRBV30, the J call TRBJ2-4; D is unresolved. The length of the CDR3 is 12 residues. V gave up 2 bases and J gave up 6 bases, with 8 bases separating them. CDR1 and CDR2 from the germline V gene are GTSNPN and SVGIG (reference sequence). The CDR3 DNA reads TGTGCCTGGAGTCTAAATACAAACATTCAGTACTTC. Its translation: CAWSLNTNIQYF.

The CDR3 loop reads CASRQGGNTEAFF. The CDR3 bases are TGTGCCAGCAGACAGGGAGGGAACACTGAAGCTTTCTTT. V and J are TRBV6-4 and TRBJ1-1, with D possibly TRBD1 on 6 matching bases. The CDR3 is 13 amino acids. CDR1 is MRHNA and CDR2 is SNTAGT in the germline V gene. V was trimmed by 6 bases and J by 1 base, leaving 9 bases between them.

This chain joins TRBV18 and TRBJ1-1; no reliable D call. CDR3 length equals 15 residues. Trimming took 5 bases from V and 1 from J, leaving 14 bases between them. The germline V gene has CDR1 KGHSH and CDR2 LQKENI. In DNA form, the CDR3 reads TGTGCCAGCTCATCAAGGTCAGGAGCGAACACTGAAGCTTTCTTT. This encodes CASSSRSGANTEAFF. Full variable domain (remainder filled in from reference TRBV18 and TRBJ1-1): NAGVMQNPRHLVRRRGQEARLRCSPMKGHSHVYWYRQLPEEGLKFMVYLQKENIIDESGMPKERFSAEFPKEGPSILRIQQVVRGDSAAYFCASSSRSGANTEAFFGQGTRLTVV.

V usage is TRBV19 and J usage is TRBJ1-1; D not resolved. The CDR3 runs 15 residues. Germline assignment: CDR1 LNHDA and CDR2 SQIVND (reference sequence). Between the trimmed V and J ends, which lost 0 bases and 5 bases, there was a span of 13 bases. CDR3 protein: CASSIDPEGGTEAFF. The CDR3 DNA follows: TGTGCCAGTAGTATAGATCCGGAAGGAGGGACTGAAGCTTTCTTT.

This chain uses TRBV7-9 with TRBJ2-5, with D uncertain. V lost 6 bases and J 4 bases, leaving 9 bases between the germline ends. Looked up from germline, CDR1 is SEHNR and CDR2 is FQNEAQ (reference sequence). The CDR3 has 12 amino acids. CDR3 amino acids: CASSSTAETQYF. CDR3 nucleotide sequence: TGTGCCAGCAGTTCAACGGCAGAGACCCAGTACTTC.

Comments on this clone: At the DNA level, this CDR3 is encoded by other sequences in the same sample as well. The V and J genes are TRBV9 and TRBJ2-2, with a tentative D call TRBD1 (6 bases). Trimming took off 0 bases at V and 5 bases at J, with 11 bases between the two ends. This CDR3 spans 15 amino acids. Germline CDR1 and CDR2: SGDLS and YYNGEE. This CDR3 is CASSVGVGGTGELFF. CDR3 nucleotide sequence: TGTGCCAGCAGCGTAGGGGTAGGGGGAACCGGGGAGCTGTTTTTT.

Comment on this clone: The same CDR3 also results from other DNA sequences found in this sample. V is TRBV30 and J is TRBJ2-7; D might be TRBD1 (5 bases). The V gene lost 0 bases and the J gene lost 3 bases, with 6 bases spanning the gap. This CDR3 has 12 amino acids. CDR1 GTSNPN and CDR2 SVGIG come from the germline V gene (reference sequence). The CDR3 DNA reads TGTGCCTGGAGTGTGCAGGGCTACGAGCAGTACTTC. Residues: CAWSVQGYEQYF.